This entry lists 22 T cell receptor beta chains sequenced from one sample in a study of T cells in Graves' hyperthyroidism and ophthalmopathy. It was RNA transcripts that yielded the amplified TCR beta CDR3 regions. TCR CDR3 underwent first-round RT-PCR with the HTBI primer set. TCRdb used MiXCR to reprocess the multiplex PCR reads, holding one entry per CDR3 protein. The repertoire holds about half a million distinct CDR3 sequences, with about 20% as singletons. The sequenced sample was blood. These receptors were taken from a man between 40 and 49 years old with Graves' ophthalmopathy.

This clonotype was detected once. The CDR3 sequence is CASSYQGMQPQHF. CDR3 coding DNA: TGTGCCAGCAGTTACCAGGGGATGCAGCCCCAGCATTTT. The chain combines TRBV6-2 or TRBV6-3 with TRBJ1-5; maybe TRBD1 (6 bases). The CDR3 extends over 13 amino acids. Germline CDR1 is MNHEY and CDR2 is SVGEGT. Trimming took off 2 bases at V and 7 bases at J, with 9 bases between the two ends.

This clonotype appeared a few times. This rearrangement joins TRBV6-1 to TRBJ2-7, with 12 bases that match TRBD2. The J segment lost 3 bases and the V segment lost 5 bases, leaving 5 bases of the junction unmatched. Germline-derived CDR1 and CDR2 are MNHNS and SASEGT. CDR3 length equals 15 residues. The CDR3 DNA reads TGTGCCAGCAGTAACAGACTAGCGGGGGTCTACGAGCAGTACTTC. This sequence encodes CASSNRLAGVYEQYF.

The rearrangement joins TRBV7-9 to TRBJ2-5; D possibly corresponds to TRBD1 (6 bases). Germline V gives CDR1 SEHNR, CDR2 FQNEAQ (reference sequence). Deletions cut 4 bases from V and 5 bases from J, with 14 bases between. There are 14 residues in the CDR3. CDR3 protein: CASSYGQSQETQYF. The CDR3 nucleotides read TGTGCCAGCAGCTACGGACAGTCGCAGGAGACCCAGTACTTC. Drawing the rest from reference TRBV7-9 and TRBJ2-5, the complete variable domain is DTGVSQNPRHKITKRGQNVTFRCDPISEHNRLYWYRQTLGQGPEFLTYFQNEAQLEKSRLLSDRFSAERPKGSFSTLEIQRTEQGDSAMYLCASSYGQSQETQYFGPGTRLLVL.

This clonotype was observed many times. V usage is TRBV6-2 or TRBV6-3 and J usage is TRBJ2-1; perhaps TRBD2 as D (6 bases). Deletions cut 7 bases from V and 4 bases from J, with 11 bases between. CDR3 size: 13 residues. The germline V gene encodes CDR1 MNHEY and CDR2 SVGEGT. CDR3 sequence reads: CASTMTSYNEQFF. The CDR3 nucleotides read TGTGCCAGCACCATGACTAGTTACAATGAGCAGTTCTTC.

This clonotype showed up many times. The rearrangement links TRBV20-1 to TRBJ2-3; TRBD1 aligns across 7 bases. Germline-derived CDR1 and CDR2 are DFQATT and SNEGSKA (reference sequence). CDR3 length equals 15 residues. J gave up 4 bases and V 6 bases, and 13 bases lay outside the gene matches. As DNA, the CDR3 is TGCAGTGCAACCTTCGACAGGGACCAAGCAGATACGCAGTATTTT. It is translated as CSATFDRDQADTQYF.

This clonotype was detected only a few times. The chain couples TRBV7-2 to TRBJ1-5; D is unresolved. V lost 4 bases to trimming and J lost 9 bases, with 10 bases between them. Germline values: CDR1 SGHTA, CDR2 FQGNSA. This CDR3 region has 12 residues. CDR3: CASSWPGWPQHF. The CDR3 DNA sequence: TGTGCCAGCAGCTGGCCTGGGTGGCCCCAGCATTTT.

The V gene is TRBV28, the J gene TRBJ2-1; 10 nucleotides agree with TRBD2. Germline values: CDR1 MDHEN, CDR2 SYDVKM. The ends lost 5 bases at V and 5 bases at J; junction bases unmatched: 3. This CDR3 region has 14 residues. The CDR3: CASSTSGADNEQFF. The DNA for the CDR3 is TGTGCCAGCAGTACTAGCGGGGCCGACAATGAGCAGTTCTTC.

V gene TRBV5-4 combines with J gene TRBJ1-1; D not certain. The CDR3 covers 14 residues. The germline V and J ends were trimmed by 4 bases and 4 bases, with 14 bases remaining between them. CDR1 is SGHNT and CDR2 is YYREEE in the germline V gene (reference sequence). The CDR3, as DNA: TGTGCCAGCAGCCCCGTTGCTTTAACCACTGAAGCTTTCTTT. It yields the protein CASSPVALTTEAFF.

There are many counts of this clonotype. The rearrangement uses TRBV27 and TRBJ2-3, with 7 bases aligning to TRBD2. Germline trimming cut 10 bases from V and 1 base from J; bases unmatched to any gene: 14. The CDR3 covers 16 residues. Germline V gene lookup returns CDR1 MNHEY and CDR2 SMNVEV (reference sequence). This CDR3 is CATAESGVIRTDTQYF. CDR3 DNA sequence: TGTGCCACCGCGGAAAGCGGGGTTATACGCACAGATACGCAGTATTTT.

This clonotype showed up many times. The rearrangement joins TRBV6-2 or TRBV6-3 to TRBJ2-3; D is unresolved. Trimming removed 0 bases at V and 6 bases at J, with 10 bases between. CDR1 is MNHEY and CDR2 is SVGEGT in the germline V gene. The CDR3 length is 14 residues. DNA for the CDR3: TGTGCCAGCAGTTACTCGAAGATTGGGGATACGCAGTATTTT. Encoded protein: CASSYSKIGDTQYF.

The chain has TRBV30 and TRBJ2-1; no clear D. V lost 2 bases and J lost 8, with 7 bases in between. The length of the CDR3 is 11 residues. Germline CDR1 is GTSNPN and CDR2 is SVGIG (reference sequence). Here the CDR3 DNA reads TGTGCCTGGAGTACCCGGCATGAGCAGTTCTTC. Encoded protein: CAWSTRHEQFF.

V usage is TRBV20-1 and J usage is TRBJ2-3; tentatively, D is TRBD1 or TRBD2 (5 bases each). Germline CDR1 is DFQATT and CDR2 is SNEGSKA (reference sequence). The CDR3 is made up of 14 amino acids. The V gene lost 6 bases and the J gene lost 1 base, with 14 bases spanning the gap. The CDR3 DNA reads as TGCAGTGCCCCGCTCCAGGGAGGCACAGATACGCAGTATTTT. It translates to CSAPLQGGTDTQYF.

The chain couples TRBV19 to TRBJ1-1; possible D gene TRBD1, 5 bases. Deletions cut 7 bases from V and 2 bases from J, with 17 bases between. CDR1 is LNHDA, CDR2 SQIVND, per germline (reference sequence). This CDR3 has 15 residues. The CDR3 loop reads CASIPSFGANTEAFF. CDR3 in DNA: TGTGCCAGTATCCCTTCCTTCGGGGCCAACACTGAAGCTTTCTTT.

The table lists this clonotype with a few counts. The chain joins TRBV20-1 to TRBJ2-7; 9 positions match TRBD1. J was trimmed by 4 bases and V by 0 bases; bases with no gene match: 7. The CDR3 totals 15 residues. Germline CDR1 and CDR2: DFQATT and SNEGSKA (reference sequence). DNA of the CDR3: TGCAGTGCTAGAGATGGAGGACAGGGGCTATACGAGCAGTACTTC. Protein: CSARDGGQGLYEQYF.

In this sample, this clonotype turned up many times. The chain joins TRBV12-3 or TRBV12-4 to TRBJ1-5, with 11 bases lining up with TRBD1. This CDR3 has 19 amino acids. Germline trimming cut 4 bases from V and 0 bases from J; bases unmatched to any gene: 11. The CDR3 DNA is TGTGCCAGCAGTTCGGGACAGGGGGTCATCGGTTTTAGCAATCAGCCCCAGCATTTT. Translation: CASSSGQGVIGFSNQPQHF.

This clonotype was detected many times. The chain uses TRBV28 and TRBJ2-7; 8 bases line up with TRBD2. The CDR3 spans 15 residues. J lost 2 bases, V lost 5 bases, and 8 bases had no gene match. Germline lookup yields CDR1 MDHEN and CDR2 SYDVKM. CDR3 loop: CASSAGTRSPYEQYF. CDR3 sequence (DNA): TGTGCCAGCAGTGCCGGGACTAGGTCCCCCTACGAGCAGTACTTC.

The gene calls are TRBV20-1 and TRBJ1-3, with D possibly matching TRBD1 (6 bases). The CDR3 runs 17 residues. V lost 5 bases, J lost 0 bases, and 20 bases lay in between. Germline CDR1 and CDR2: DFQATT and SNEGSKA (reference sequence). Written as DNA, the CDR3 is TGCAGTGCTGCCATGTTCGGGGGCCCCAGCTCTGGAAACACCATATATTTT. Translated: CSAAMFGGPSSGNTIYF.

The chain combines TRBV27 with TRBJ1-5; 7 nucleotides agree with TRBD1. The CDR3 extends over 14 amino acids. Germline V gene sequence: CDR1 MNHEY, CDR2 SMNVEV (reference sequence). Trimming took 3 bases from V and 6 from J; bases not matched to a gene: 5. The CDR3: CASSFEGGTQPQHF. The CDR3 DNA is TGTGCCAGCAGTTTTGAAGGGGGCACTCAGCCCCAGCATTTT.

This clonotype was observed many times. CDR3 DNA: TGTGCCAGCAGTACGAGCGGGAGCATGTACGAGCAGTACTTC. This codes for CASSTSGSMYEQYF. The chain carries TRBV28 and TRBJ2-7; TRBD2 matches at 8 bases. V dropped 5 bases and J dropped 4; count of bases not matched to a gene: 7. Germline assignment: CDR1 MDHEN and CDR2 SYDVKM. The CDR3 runs to 14 residues.

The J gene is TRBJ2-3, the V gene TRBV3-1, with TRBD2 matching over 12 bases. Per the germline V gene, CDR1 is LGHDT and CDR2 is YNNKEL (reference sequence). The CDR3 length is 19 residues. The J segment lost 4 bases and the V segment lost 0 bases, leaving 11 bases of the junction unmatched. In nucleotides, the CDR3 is TGTGCCAGCAGCCAAGATGGGCCAAAACTAGCGGGAGGAGCAGATACGCAGTATTTT. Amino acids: CASSQDGPKLAGGADTQYF.

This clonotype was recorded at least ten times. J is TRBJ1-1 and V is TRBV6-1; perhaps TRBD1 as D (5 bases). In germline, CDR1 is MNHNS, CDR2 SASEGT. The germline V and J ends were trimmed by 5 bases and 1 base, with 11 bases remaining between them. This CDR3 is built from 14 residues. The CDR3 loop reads CASSYRRGNTEAFF. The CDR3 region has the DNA TGTGCCAGCAGTTACAGGAGGGGGAACACTGAAGCTTTCTTT.

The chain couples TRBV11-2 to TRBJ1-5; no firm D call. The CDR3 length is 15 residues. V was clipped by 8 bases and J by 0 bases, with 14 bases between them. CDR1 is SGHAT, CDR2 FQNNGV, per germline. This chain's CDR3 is CASGYGGYSNQPQHF. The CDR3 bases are TGTGCCAGCGGATACGGTGGATATAGCAATCAGCCCCAGCATTTT.